The 12 T cell receptor beta chains below come from one sample, sequenced in a study of Ad26.COV2.S vaccination and SARS-CoV-2 variants. The data were produced by immunoSEQ multiplex PCR, yet TCRdb's version contains in-frame clones alone and is incomplete. The sample lists about 400,000 clones; 70% to 90% were seen once. This sample's treatment: some 20 received Ad26.COV2.S at low or high dose, single or two shots; five or six received placebo; per-sample allocation not given. Specimens were obtained on day 63 following the first vaccine or placebo injection. Material: peripheral blood, obtained in a trial of Ad26.COV2.S vaccine versus placebo. The receptors here all came from a person aged 18-65 years who received the Ad26.COV2.S COVID-19 vaccine or a placebo.

V and J are TRBV4-1 and TRBJ2-7; D is unclear. Trimming took off 5 bases at V and 3 bases at J, with 5 bases between the two ends. Germline-derived CDR1 and CDR2 are MGHRA and YSYEKL. CDR3 size: 11 residues. This chain's CDR3 is CASSNHYEQYF. The CDR3 DNA reads as TGCGCCAGCAGCAACCACTACGAGCAGTACTTC.

V is TRBV11-1 and J is TRBJ1-1, with TRBD1 matching 7 bases. This CDR3 contains 15 residues. Germline V lookup: CDR1 SGHAT, CDR2 FQDESV (reference sequence). V lost 3 bases to trimming and J lost 1 base; unmatched junction nucleotides: 5. For the CDR3, the DNA is TGTGCCAGCAGCTTGACAGGGTCTCCGAACACTGAAGCTTTCTTT. Translating gives CASSLTGSPNTEAFF.

On this clone itself: Its ends do not fully match the called genes, so a read error is possible. V gene TRBV28 combines with J gene TRBJ2-7; 11 bases match TRBD2. The CDR3 sequence is 12 residues long. Germline V gene data show CDR1 as MDHEN and CDR2 as SYDVKM. The CDR3 nucleotides read TGTGCCAGCAGTTTGTCGACTAGCGGGACCGACTTC. Translating gives CASSLSTSGTDF.

The V and J genes are TRBV28 and TRBJ2-7; unclear D gene. CDR3 size: 14 residues. Germline V gene data show CDR1 as MDHEN and CDR2 as SYDVKM. Trimming pared 3 bases from V and 7 bases from J, leaving 16 bases between. This CDR3 is CASSFHPPPREQYF. The CDR3 coding sequence is TGTGCCAGCAGTTTCCACCCCCCTCCTCGGGAGCAGTACTTC.

This sequence joins TRBV3-1 (or the pseudogene TRBV3-2) and TRBJ1-2; 8 bases line up with TRBD1. The CDR3 runs to 15 residues. With 1 base clipped from V and 1 base from J, the junction kept 2 bases outside the gene matches. Germline V lookup: CDR1 LGHDT, CDR2 YNNKEL (reference sequence). CDR3 region: CASSQVQGDNYGYTF. DNA of the CDR3: TGTGCCAGCAGCCAAGTACAGGGGGATAACTATGGCTACACCTTC.

The rearrangement links TRBV15 to TRBJ2-7; 7 bases fit TRBD1. The CDR3 length is 14 residues. Losses at the gene ends were 0 bases for V and 5 bases for J; bases not matched to a gene: 4. Germline CDR1 and CDR2: LNHNV and YYDKDF (reference sequence). The CDR3 region is CATSRETGSHEQYF. CDR3 bases: TGTGCCACCAGCAGAGAGACAGGGTCCCACGAGCAGTACTTC. Looking up the rest from reference TRBV15 and TRBJ2-7 gives the full variable domain: DAMVIQNPRYQVTQFGKPVTLSCSQTLNHNVMYWYQQKSSQAPKLLFHYYDKDFNNEADTPDNFQSRRPNTSFCFLDIRSPGLGDTAMYLCATSRETGSHEQYFGPGTRLTVT.

The V gene is TRBV28, the J gene TRBJ2-3, with D perhaps TRBD2 (6 bases). V was trimmed by 5 bases and J by 4 bases, leaving 13 bases between them. Germline V lookup: CDR1 MDHEN, CDR2 SYDVKM. The length of the CDR3 is 14 residues. The CDR3 region has the DNA TGTGCCAGCAGTCTTATGGGGGGTTCAGATACGCAGTATTTT. This translates into CASSLMGGSDTQYF.

This clone has only one observation. This rearrangement joins TRBV28 to TRBJ2-7; 8 nucleotides match TRBD1. The CDR3 consists of 15 residues. Germline trimming cut 4 bases from V and 3 bases from J; bases unmatched to any gene: 8. Germline V gene data show CDR1 as MDHEN and CDR2 as SYDVKM. The CDR3 loop reads CASSSPGTGNYEQYF. The DNA of the CDR3 is TGTGCCAGCAGTTCACCCGGGACAGGCAACTACGAGCAGTACTTC.

This clone was recorded only once. This sequence joins TRBV13 and TRBJ2-6, with D possibly matching TRBD1 (5 bases). Germline lookup yields CDR1 PRHDT and CDR2 FYEKMQ (reference sequence). Trimming shortened V by 0 bases and J by 3 bases, and 9 bases separated the two germline ends. The CDR3 is made up of 16 amino acids. The CDR3 spells CASSLGGVNGANVLTF. CDR3 DNA: TGTGCCAGCAGCTTAGGAGGGGTAAATGGGGCCAACGTCCTGACTTTC. The full variable domain, rest sourced from reference TRBV13 and TRBJ2-6, is AAGVIQSPRHLIKEKRETATLKCYPIPRHDTVYWYQQGPGQDPQFLISFYEKMQSDKGSIPDRFSAQQFSDYHSELNMSSLELGDSALYFCASSLGGVNGANVLTFGAGSRLTVL.

This clone was seen just once. The chain joins TRBV18 to TRBJ2-6, with D possibly being TRBD1 or TRBD2 (5 bases each). V was shortened by 3 bases and J by 1 base, with 7 bases between the two germline ends. This CDR3 is built from 15 residues. Germline lookup yields CDR1 KGHSH and CDR2 LQKENI. The CDR3 bases are TGTGCCAGCTCACCCGGGGCATCTGGGGCCAACGTCCTGACTTTC. It encodes CASSPGASGANVLTF.

This rearrangement joins TRBV6-1 to TRBJ2-7; D gene uncertain. This CDR3 region has 12 residues. The ends were cut back, 1 base at V and 3 bases at J, with 4 bases in the middle. Looked up from germline, CDR1 is MNHNS and CDR2 is SASEGT. The DNA of the CDR3 is TGTGCCAGCAGTGAAGGGTTCTACGAGCAGTACTTC. Protein product: CASSEGFYEQYF.

V gene TRBV5-8 combines with J gene TRBJ1-4; 8 nucleotides agree with TRBD1. Trimming cost V 4 bases and J 4 bases; bases outside gene matches: 12. The CDR3 is 17 amino acids. Per the germline V gene, CDR1 is SGHTS and CDR2 is YDEGEE. CDR3 in DNA: TGTGCCAGCAGCCTAACCGGGTCTACAGGGGGTAATGAAAAACTGTTTTTT. This codes for CASSLTGSTGGNEKLFF.